This T cell receptor (beta chain) was sequenced during a study of vaccination and CD4 T cells after COVID-19. Worth noting for this clonotype: The target antigen is unknown.

An Oncomine TCR Beta short-read assay was used to sequence the DNA from cultured CD4+ T cells. TCRdb analysed the PCR reads with MiXCR anew, one entry per CDR3 protein. The sample yields about 7,500 distinct CDR3 sequences, approximately 52% seen once. Treatment: roughly ten-day PBMC culture with coronavirus spike peptide pools or control peptides (ViraFEST assay). From the unexposed donor, CD4+ T cells were collected ahead of the COVID-19 pandemic (2011-2018). From germline, CDR1 is MNHNS and CDR2 SASEGT. V shed 6 bases and J 6 bases; nucleotides not matched to a gene: 8. CDR3 length: 16 residues. The V gene is TRBV6-1, the J gene TRBJ2-1, with TRBD2 identical over 13 bases. What was sequenced was CD4+ T cells from blood, cultured in vitro. The receptor comes from a human donor in good health. In DNA, the CDR3 is TGTGCCAGCAGGACCGGGACTAGCGGGGTAACCAATGAGCAGTTCTTC. Amino acids: CASRTGTSGVTNEQFF.